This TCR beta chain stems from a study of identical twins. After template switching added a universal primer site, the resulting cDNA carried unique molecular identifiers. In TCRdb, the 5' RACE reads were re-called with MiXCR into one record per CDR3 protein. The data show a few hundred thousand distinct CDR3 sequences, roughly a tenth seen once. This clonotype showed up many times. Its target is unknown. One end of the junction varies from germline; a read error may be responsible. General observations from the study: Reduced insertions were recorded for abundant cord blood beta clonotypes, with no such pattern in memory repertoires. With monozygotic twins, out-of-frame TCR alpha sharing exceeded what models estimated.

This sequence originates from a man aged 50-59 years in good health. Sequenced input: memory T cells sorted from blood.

The CDR3 DNA is TGCAGTGCTAGAGATCGAGGTCAGCGGGAGGGCCTCTTC. Its protein is CSARDRGQREGLF. J is TRBJ2-4 and V is TRBV20-1; 10 bases are shared with TRBD2. CDR1 DFQATT and CDR2 SNEGSKA come from the germline V gene (reference sequence). The length of the CDR3 is 13 residues.